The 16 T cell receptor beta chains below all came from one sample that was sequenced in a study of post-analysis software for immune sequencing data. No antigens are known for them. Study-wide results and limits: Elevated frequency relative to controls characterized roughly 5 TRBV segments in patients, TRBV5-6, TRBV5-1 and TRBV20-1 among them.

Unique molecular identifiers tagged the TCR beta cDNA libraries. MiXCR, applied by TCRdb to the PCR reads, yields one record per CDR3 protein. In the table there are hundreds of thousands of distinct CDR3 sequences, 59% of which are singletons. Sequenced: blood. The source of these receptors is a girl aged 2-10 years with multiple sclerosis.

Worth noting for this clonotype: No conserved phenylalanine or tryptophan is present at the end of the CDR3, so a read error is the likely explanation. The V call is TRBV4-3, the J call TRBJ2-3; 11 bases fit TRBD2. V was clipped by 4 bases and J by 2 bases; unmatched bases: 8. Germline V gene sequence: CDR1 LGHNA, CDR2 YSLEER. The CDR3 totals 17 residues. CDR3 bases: TGCGCCAGCAGCCCCCGCCAGACTAGCGGGGACACAGATACGCAGTATGTT. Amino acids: CASSPRQTSGDTDTQYV.

The CDR3 protein is CASSVQRNEKLFF. The DNA for the CDR3 is TGCGCCAGCAGCGTACAGCGTAATGAAAAACTGTTTTTT. V is TRBV5-1 and J is TRBJ1-4; unclear D gene. V lost 4 bases to trimming and J lost 4 bases, with 8 bases between them. CDR1 and CDR2 from the germline V gene are SGHRS and YFSETQ. The CDR3 is 13 residues long.

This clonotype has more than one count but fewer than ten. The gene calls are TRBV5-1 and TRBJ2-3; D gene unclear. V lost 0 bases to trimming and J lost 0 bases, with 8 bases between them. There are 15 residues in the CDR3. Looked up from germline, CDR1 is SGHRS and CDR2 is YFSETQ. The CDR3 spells CASSLALESTDTQYF. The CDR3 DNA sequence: TGCGCCAGCAGCTTGGCGTTGGAAAGCACAGATACGCAGTATTTT.

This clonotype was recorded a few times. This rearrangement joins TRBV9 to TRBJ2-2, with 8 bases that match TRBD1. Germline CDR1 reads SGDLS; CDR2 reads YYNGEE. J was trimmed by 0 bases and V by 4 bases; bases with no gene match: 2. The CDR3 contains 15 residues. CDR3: CASSPQGANTGELFF. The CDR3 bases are TGTGCCAGCAGCCCACAGGGGGCGAACACCGGGGAGCTGTTTTTT.

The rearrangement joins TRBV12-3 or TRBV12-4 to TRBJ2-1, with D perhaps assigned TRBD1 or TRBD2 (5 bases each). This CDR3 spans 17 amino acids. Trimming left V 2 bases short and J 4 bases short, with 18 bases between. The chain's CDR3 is CASSLRTGTREYNEQFF. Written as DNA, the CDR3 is TGTGCCAGCAGTTTACGGACCGGGACCCGCGAATACAATGAGCAGTTCTTC.

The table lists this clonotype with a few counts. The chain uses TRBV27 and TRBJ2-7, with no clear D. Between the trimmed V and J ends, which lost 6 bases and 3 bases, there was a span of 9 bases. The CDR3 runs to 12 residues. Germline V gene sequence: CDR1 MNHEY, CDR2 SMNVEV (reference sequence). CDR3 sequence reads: CASRDNFYEQYF. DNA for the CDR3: TGTGCCAGCAGAGACAATTTCTACGAGCAGTACTTC.

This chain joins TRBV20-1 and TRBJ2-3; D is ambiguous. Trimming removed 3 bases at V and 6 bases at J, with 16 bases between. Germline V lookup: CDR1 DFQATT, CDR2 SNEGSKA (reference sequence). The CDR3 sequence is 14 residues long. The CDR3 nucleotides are TGCAGTGCTAGGTCCCTCTCTGGAGCTGATACGCAGTATTTT. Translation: CSARSLSGADTQYF.

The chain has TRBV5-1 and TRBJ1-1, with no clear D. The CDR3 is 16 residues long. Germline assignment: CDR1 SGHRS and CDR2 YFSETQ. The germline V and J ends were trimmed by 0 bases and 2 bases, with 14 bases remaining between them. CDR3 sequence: CASSLGRDRLNTEAFF. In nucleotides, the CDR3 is TGCGCCAGCAGCTTGGGGCGGGATAGACTAAACACTGAAGCTTTCTTT.

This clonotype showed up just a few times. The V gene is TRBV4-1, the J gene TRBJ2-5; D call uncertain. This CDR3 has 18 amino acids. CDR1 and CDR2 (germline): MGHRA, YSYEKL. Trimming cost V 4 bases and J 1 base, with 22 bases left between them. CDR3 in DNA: TGCGCCAGCAGCCCCGTTATCGTAGCACGGGTAATCCAAGAGACCCAGTACTTC. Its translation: CASSPVIVARVIQETQYF.

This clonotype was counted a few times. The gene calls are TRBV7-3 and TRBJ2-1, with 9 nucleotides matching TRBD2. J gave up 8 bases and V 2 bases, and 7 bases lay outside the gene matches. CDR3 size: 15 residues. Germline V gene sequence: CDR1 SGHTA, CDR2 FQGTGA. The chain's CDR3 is CASSLAGGPFDEQFF. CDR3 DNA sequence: TGTGCCAGCAGCTTAGCGGGAGGGCCTTTTGATGAGCAGTTCTTC.

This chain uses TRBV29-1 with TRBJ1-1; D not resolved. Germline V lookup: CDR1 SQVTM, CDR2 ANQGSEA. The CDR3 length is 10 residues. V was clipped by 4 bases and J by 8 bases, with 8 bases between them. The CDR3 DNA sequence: TGCAGCGTTGGTGAGGAGGAAGCTTTCTTT. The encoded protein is CSVGEEEAFF. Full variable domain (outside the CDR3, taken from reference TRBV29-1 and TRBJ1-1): SAVISQKPSRDICQRGTSLTIQCQVDSQVTMMFWYRQQPGQSLTLIATANQGSEATYESGFVIDKFPISRPNLTFSTLTVSNMSPEDSSIYLCSVGEEEAFFGQGTRLTVV.

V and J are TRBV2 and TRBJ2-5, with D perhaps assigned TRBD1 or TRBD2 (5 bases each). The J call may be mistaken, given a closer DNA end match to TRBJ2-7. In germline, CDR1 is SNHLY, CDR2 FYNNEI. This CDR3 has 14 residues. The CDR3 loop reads CASRLAGTVNEQYF. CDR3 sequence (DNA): TGTGCCAGCCGGCTGGCAGGGACGGTCAACGAGCAGTACTTC.

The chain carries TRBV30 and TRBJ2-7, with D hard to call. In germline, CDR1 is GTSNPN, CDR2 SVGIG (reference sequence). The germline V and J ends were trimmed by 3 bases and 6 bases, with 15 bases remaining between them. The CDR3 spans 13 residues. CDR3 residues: CAWSTLPASEQYF. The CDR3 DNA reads TGTGCCTGGAGCACCCTTCCGGCTTCCGAGCAGTACTTC.

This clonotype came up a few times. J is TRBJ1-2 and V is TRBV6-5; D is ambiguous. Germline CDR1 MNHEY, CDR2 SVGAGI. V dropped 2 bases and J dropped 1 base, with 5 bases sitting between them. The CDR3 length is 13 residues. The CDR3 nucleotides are TGTGCCAGCAGTTACGGGGATAACTATGGCTACACCTTC. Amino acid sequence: CASSYGDNYGYTF.

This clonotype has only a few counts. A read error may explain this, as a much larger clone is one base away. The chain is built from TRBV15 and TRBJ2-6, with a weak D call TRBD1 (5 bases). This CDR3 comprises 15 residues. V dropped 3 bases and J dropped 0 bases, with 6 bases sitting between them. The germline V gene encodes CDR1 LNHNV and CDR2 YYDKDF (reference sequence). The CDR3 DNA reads TGTGCCACCAGCAGCGACAGCTCTGGGGCCAACGTCCTGACTTTC. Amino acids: CATSSDSSGANVLTF.

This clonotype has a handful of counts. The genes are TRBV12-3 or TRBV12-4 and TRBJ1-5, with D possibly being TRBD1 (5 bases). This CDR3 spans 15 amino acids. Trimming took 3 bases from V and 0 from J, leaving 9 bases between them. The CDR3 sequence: CASSLLGPSNQPQHF. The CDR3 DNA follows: TGTGCCAGCAGTTTGCTGGGGCCTAGCAATCAGCCCCAGCATTTT.